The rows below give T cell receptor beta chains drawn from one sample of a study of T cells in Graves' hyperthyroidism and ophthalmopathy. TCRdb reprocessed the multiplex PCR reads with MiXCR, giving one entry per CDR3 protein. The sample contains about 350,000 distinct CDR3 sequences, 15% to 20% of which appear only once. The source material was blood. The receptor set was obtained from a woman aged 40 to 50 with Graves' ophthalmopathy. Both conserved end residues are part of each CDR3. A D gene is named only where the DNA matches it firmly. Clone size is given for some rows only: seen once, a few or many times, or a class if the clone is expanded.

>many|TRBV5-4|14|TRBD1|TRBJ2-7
TGTGCCAGCAGCCGGGACAGGTGGACCTACGAGCAGTACTTC
CASSRDRWTYEQYF
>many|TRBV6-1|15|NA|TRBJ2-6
TGTGCCAGCACCATAGGGGACTCTGGGGCCAACGTCCTGACTTTC
CASTIGDSGANVLTF
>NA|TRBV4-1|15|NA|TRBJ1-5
TGCGCCAGCAGCCAACTGGACAGTCTCAATCAGCCCCAGCATTTT
CASSQLDSLNQPQHF
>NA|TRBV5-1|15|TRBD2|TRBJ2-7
TGCGCCAGCAGCTTGGATAATAGCGGGAGTCGGGAGCAGTACTTC
CASSLDNSGSREQYF
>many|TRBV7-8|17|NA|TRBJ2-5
TGTGCCAGCAGCCTCCCTCTCGACGGAGGGAATCAAGAGACCCAGTACTTC
CASSLPLDGGNQETQYF
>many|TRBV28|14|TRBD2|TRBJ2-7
TGTGCCAGCAGTGCGAGCGGGAGGGCCGGCGAGCAGTACTTC
CASSASGRAGEQYF
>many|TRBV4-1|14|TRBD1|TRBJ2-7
TGCGCCAGCAGCCAACCGGGACAGACCTCCGAGCAGTACTTC
CASSQPGQTSEQYF
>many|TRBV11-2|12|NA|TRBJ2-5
TGTGCCAGCAGCTTAGAGGGGTTACTTCAGTACTTC
CASSLEGLLQYF
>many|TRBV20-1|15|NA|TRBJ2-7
TGCAGTGCTAGAGATCTCGGAGCGCCTACCTACGAGCAGTACTTC
CSARDLGAPTYEQYF
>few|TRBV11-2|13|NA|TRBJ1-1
TGTGCCAGCAGCCCAGGCCGGTTGACTGAAGCTTTCTTT
CASSPGRLTEAFF
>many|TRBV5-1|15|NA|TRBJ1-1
TGCGCCAGCAGCTTGGAAGGTTCTTCGGGTTCTGAAGCTTTCTTT
CASSLEGSSGSEAFF
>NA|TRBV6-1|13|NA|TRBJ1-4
TGTGCCGTATCTCGAATAACTAATGAAAAACTGTTTTTT
CAVSRITNEKLFF
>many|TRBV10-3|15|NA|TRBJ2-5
TGTGCCATCAGTGACTTTAGCAGGGGGGGAGAGACCCAGTACTTC
CAISDFSRGGETQYF
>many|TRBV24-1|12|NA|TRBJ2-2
TGTGCCACCCAAAACCGCACCGGGGAGCTGTTTTTT
CATQNRTGELFF
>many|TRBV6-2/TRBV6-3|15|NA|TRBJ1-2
TGTGCCAGCAGCTCAACGATTCTCAGGGATCAAGGCTACACCTTC
CASSSTILRDQGYTF
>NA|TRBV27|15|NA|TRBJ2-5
TGTGCCAGCAGTTTACGCGGATCGCCCGAGGAGACCCAGTACTTC
CASSLRGSPEETQYF
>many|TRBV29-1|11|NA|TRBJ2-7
TGCAGCGTTGAGAGCTCCTACGAGCAGTACTTC
CSVESSYEQYF
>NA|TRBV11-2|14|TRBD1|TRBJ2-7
TGTGCCAGCAGCTTAAGGACAGGGCCCTCCGAGCAGTACTTC
CASSLRTGPSEQYF
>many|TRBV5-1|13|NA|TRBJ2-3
TGCGCCAGCAGCACCACTAGCACAGATACGCAGTATTTT
CASSTTSTDTQYF
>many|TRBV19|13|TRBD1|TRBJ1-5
TGTGCCAGTTTGGACAGGGGAGATCAGCCCCAGCATTTT
CASLDRGDQPQHF
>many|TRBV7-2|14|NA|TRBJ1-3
TGTGCCAGCAGCTACAGGGTCACTGGAAACACCATATATTTT
CASSYRVTGNTIYF
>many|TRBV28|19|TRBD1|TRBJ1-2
TGTGCCAGCAGTTTCTTCAGTCCGGGACAGGGTCGTATAAAGGACGGCTACACCTTC
CASSFFSPGQGRIKDGYTF
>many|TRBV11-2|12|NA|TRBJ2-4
TGTGCCAGCAGCTTAAACAAAAACATTCAGTACTTC
CASSLNKNIQYF
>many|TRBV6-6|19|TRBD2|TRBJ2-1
TGTGCCAGCAGTTACGGCGGACTAGCGGGCCCCAGCTCCTACAATGAGCAGTTCTTC
CASSYGGLAGPSSYNEQFF
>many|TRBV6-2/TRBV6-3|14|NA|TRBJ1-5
TGTGCCAGCAGTTCCCGGACTAGCAATCAGCCCCAGCATTTT
CASSSRTSNQPQHF
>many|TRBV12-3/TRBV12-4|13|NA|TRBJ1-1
TGTGCCAGCAGTTTAAAAGGGGACACTGAAGCTTTCTTT
CASSLKGDTEAFF
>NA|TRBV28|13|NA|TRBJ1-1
TGTGCCAGCACAGGGACCATGAACACTGAAGCTTTCTTT
CASTGTMNTEAFF
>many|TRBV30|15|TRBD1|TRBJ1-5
TGTGCCTGGAGTGCTGACAGGGGAGGGAATCAGCCCCAGCATTTT
CAWSADRGGNQPQHF
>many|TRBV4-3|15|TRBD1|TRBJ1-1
TGCGCCAGCAGCCAGGATGCTACAGGGGGCACTGAAGCTTTCTTT
CASSQDATGGTEAFF
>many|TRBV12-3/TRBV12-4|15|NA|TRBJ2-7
TGTGCCAGCAGCCCTGGGGTGGGACCGACCTACGAGCAGTACTTC
CASSPGVGPTYEQYF
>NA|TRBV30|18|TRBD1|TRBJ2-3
TGTGCCTGGATGAACCCTGGACAGGGTTTAGGGGGAGCAGATACGCAGTATTTT
CAWMNPGQGLGGADTQYF
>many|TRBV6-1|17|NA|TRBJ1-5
TGTGCCAGCAGGGGCAGGGGATTCTCGGATAGCAATCAGCCCCAGCATTTT
CASRGRGFSDSNQPQHF
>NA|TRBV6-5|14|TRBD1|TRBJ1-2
TGTGCCAGCAGTTCTACGGGACAGGGTAGGGGCTACACCTTC
CASSSTGQGRGYTF
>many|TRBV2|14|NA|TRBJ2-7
TGTGCCAGTACAGTGCCCCTAAGCTCCTACGAGCAGTACTTC
CASTVPLSSYEQYF
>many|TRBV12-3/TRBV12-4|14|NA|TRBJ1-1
TGCGCCAGCAAACCGGACGGGGGGATCACTGAAGCTTTCTTT
CASKPDGGITEAFF
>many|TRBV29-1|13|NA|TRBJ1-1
TGCAGCGTTCGGTGGTCGATGAACACTGAAGCTTTCTTT
CSVRWSMNTEAFF
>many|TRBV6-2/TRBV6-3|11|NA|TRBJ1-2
TGTGCCAGCAGCCCCCGACGTGGCTACACCTTC
CASSPRRGYTF
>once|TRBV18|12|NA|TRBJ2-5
TGTGCCAGCTCACCGGCGAGGGAGACCCAGTACTTC
CASSPARETQYF
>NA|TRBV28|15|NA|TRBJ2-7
TGTGCCAGCAGTTCCCGGACAGCCCTTGCCTACGAGCAGTACTTC
CASSSRTALAYEQYF
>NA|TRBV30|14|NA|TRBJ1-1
TGTGCCTGGAGTGTCTTAAGAGGGTACACTGAAGCTTTCTTT
CAWSVLRGYTEAFF
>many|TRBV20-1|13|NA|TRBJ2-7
TGCAGTGCGCCAAAGGGGAGCTCCTACGAGCAGTACTTC
CSAPKGSSYEQYF